Listed below are T cell receptor beta chains from one sample, sequenced in a study of blood T cell repertoires in COVID-19. The data were produced by immunoSEQ multiplex PCR, yet TCRdb's version contains in-frame clones alone and is incomplete. This sample has approximately 130,000 clones; 80% to 85% occur once, and the top ten carry under 20%. Sequenced: PBMCs or T cells enriched from blood (not recorded which). The receptors originated from a man aged 25-45 years who had recovered from COVID-19. The CDR3 runs from the conserved cysteine through the conserved F or W. The D gene is left open where the match is weak. Not every row has a clone size; where given, it reads once, few, many or a size class.

.	TRBV7-3	TRBJ2-2	.	CASSLKRDTGELFF	TGTGCCAGCAGCTTAAAGAGAGACACCGGGGAGCTGTTTTTT
.	TRBV7-9	TRBJ1-1	.	CASSLDIGMNTEAFF	TGTGCCAGCAGCTTAGATATCGGTATGAACACTGAAGCTTTCTTT
.	TRBV5-1	TRBJ2-5	.	CASSLNVGQETQYF	TGCGCCAGCAGCCTGAACGTCGGTCAAGAGACCCAGTACTTC
.	TRBV19	TRBJ1-4	.	CASSIDLARESGEKLFF	TGTGCCAGTAGTATAGACCTGGCAAGGGAGAGCGGTGAAAAACTGTTTTTT
.	TRBV5-5	TRBJ1-6	.	CASSLVGDSPLHF	TGTGCCAGCAGCTTGGTAGGGGATTCACCCCTCCACTTT
TRBD2	TRBV2	TRBJ2-5	.	CASSEGLAGVETQYF	TGTGCCAGCAGTGAAGGGCTAGCGGGGGTAGAGACCCAGTACTTC
TRBD1	TRBV7-2	TRBJ2-3	.	CASSLGDRGPTDTQYF	TGTGCCAGCAGCTTAGGGGACAGGGGGCCGACAGATACGCAGTATTTT
.	TRBV19	TRBJ2-5	.	CASSAWTKETQYF	TGTGCCAGTAGTGCGTGGACAAAGGAGACCCAGTACTTC
TRBD2	TRBV18	TRBJ2-1	.	CASSLRLAGSFNEQFF	TGTGCCAGCTCACTTCGACTAGCGGGGTCTTTCAATGAGCAGTTCTTC
.	TRBV9	TRBJ2-3	.	CASSAQLGGLGDTQYF	TGTGCCAGCAGCGCCCAATTGGGAGGCCTGGGGGATACGCAGTATTTT
.	TRBV5-6	TRBJ1-6	.	CASSLVVGPPLHF	TGTGCCAGCAGCTTGGTTGTTGGCCCCCCGCTCCACTTT
.	TRBV19	TRBJ1-5	.	CATTRYSNQPQHF	TGTGCCACCACACGTTATAGCAATCAGCCCCAGCATTTT
TRBD1	TRBV25-1	TRBJ1-1	.	CASSEYRGLRGRVAEAFF	TGTGCCAGCAGTGAATATAGGGGTTTAAGGGGGCGCGTGGCTGAAGCTTTCTTT
TRBD1	TRBV15	TRBJ1-1	.	CATSRDYRGDTEAFF	TGTGCCACCAGCAGAGACTACAGGGGGGACACTGAAGCTTTCTTT
.	TRBV19	TRBJ1-3	.	CASSIGRGRRSGNTIYF	TGTGCCAGTAGTATAGGTAGGGGCCGCCGCTCTGGAAACACCATATATTTT
.	TRBV7-2	TRBJ1-2	.	CASSSPGGVYGYTF	TGTGCCAGCAGCTCCCCGGGGGGCGTCTATGGCTACACCTTC
TRBD1	TRBV6-5	TRBJ1-1	.	CASRQGANEAFF	TGTGCCAGCAGACAGGGGGCCAATGAAGCTTTCTTT
TRBD2	TRBV4-2	TRBJ2-1	.	CASSQDPAGDSYNEQFF	TGTGCCAGCAGCCAAGATCCAGCGGGGGACTCCTACAATGAGCAGTTCTTC
.	TRBV5-4	TRBJ2-3	.	CASSEGGNTDTQYF	TGTGCCAGCAGCGAAGGAGGGAACACAGATACGCAGTATTTT
.	TRBV7-9	TRBJ1-5	.	CASSLDTASNQPQHF	TGTGCCAGCAGCTTAGATACAGCTAGCAATCAGCCCCAGCATTTT
TRBD1	TRBV5-1	TRBJ2-7	.	CASSLVAAGGYYEQYF	TGCGCCAGCAGCTTGGTAGCGGCAGGGGGCTACTACGAGCAGTACTTC
.	TRBV19	TRBJ2-7	once	CASSIVSGGRNEQYF	TGTGCCAGTAGTATAGTTTCGGGGGGCAGGAACGAGCAGTACTTC
TRBD1	TRBV19	TRBJ1-6	.	CASSTGTGYNSPLHF	TGTGCCAGTTCAACCGGGACAGGGTATAATTCACCCCTCCACTTT
TRBD1	TRBV19	TRBJ2-7	.	CATPPDRGSYEQYF	TGTGCCACCCCACCCGACAGGGGTTCCTACGAGCAGTACTTC
.	TRBV11-2	TRBJ2-7	.	CASSLDTTYEQYF	TGTGCCAGCAGCTTAGACACAACCTACGAGCAGTACTTC
TRBD1	TRBV2	TRBJ2-2	.	CASSETGGAGTGELFF	TGTGCCAGCAGTGAGACAGGGGGCGCGGGTACCGGGGAGCTGTTTTTT
TRBD1	TRBV9	TRBJ1-1	.	CASSAHTGAPEAFF	TGTGCCAGCAGCGCACATACAGGGGCCCCTGAAGCTTTCTTT
.	TRBV3-1/TRBV3-2	TRBJ2-2	.	CASSEPGNTGELFF	TGTGCCAGCAGCGAACCAGGGAACACCGGGGAGCTGTTTTTT
.	TRBV6-5	TRBJ1-3	.	CASSLSGAGNTIYF	TGTGCCAGCAGTTTGTCAGGGGCTGGAAACACCATATATTTT
.	TRBV5-6	TRBJ2-1	.	CASSYTDLSHNEQFF	TGTGCCAGCAGTTATACAGATCTTTCTCACAATGAGCAGTTCTTC
TRBD1	TRBV2	TRBJ2-5	once	CASRIGTGAQETQYF	TGTGCCAGCAGAATTGGGACAGGGGCCCAAGAGACCCAGTACTTC
TRBD1	TRBV2	TRBJ2-4	.	CASRDDRVENIQYF	TGTGCCAGCAGGGACGACAGGGTCGAAAACATTCAGTACTTC
TRBD1	TRBV27	TRBJ2-1	few	CASSAYRGLYYNEQFF	TGTGCCAGCAGCGCATACAGGGGGCTCTACTACAATGAGCAGTTCTTC
.	TRBV19	TRBJ2-7	few	CATRTASSYEQYF	TGTGCCACCCGGACAGCTAGCTCCTACGAGCAGTACTTC
TRBD2	TRBV29-1	TRBJ2-2	.	CSTLVGGTGELFF	TGCAGCACCCTAGTGGGAGGGACCGGGGAGCTGTTTTTT
.	TRBV6-5	TRBJ2-3	.	CASVSSGADTQYF	TGTGCCAGCGTTTCGTCCGGGGCAGATACGCAGTATTTT
TRBD1	TRBV7-9	TRBJ2-6	.	CASSLDKQGSGANVLTF	TGTGCCAGCAGCTTAGACAAACAGGGGTCTGGGGCCAACGTCCTGACTTTC
.	TRBV15	TRBJ2-7	.	CATSRDLSEQYF	TGTGCCACCAGCAGAGATCTCTCCGAGCAGTACTTC
TRBD1	TRBV18	TRBJ1-4	.	CASSEGQRNNEKLFF	TGTGCCAGCTCGGAGGGACAGCGGAATAATGAAAAACTGTTTTTT
TRBD1	TRBV11-3	TRBJ2-1	once	CASSLGQLNNEQFF	TGTGCCAGCAGCTTGGGACAGCTAAACAATGAGCAGTTCTTC
.	TRBV5-1	TRBJ2-3	.	CASSSHYTDTQYF	TGCGCCAGCAGCTCACACTACACAGATACGCAGTATTTT
.	TRBV12-3/TRBV12-4	TRBJ1-2	once	CASSTGYGYTF	TGTGCCAGCAGTACGGGCTATGGCTACACCTTC
TRBD1	TRBV5-1	TRBJ1-2	.	CASSAGQGFNYGYTF	TGCGCCAGCAGCGCCGGACAGGGATTCAACTATGGCTACACCTTC
TRBD1	TRBV3-1/TRBV3-2	TRBJ2-2	.	CASSQGTGYTGELFF	TGTGCCAGCAGCCAAGGGACAGGGTACACCGGGGAGCTGTTTTTT
.	TRBV7-9	TRBJ1-2	.	CASSQGVGYGYTF	TGTGCCAGCAGCCAGGGTGTGGGCTATGGCTACACCTTC
.	TRBV20-1	TRBJ2-5	.	CSASWVGHQETQYF	TGCAGTGCTAGTTGGGTGGGCCACCAAGAGACCCAGTACTTC
TRBD1	TRBV12-3/TRBV12-4	TRBJ2-1	.	CASSVGRGWEQFF	TGTGCCAGCAGTGTGGGCAGGGGGTGGGAGCAGTTCTTC
.	TRBV6-5	TRBJ2-3	.	CASSQAGSGTDTQYF	TGTGCCAGCAGCCAGGCAGGGTCGGGCACAGATACGCAGTATTTT
TRBD2	TRBV9	TRBJ2-1	.	CASSVGGLAGGTGQFF	TGTGCCAGCAGCGTAGGAGGACTAGCGGGAGGGACGGGGCAGTTCTTC
TRBD1	TRBV29-1	TRBJ1-6	.	CSAAPDRGSPLHF	TGCAGCGCCGCCCCGGACAGGGGTTCACCCCTCCACTTT
TRBD1	TRBV7-2	TRBJ1-2	once	CASSPGTAFNYGYTF	TGTGCCAGCAGCCCCGGGACAGCTTTTAACTATGGCTACACCTTC
TRBD2	TRBV2	TRBJ2-2	.	CASRGLAGTGELFF	TGTGCCAGCAGGGGACTAGCGGGAACCGGGGAGCTGTTTTTT
TRBD2	TRBV27	TRBJ2-1	.	CASSGPGTSAYNEQFF	TGTGCCAGCAGTGGACCCGGGACTAGCGCATACAATGAGCAGTTCTTC
TRBD2	TRBV15	TRBJ2-7	.	CATSIRGGLAGSYEQYF	TGTGCCACCAGCATTAGGGGGGGACTAGCGGGATCCTACGAGCAGTACTTC
.	TRBV27	TRBJ1-4	.	CASSLVGQGTTNEKLFF	TGTGCCAGCAGTTTGGTGGGCCAGGGGACAACTAATGAAAAACTGTTTTTT